This TCR beta chain was observed in a study of siplizumab effects on memory and regulatory T cells. General observations from the study: Tregs that proliferated in siplizumab cultures did not have their suppressive function confirmed. Most proliferating CD4+ or CD8+ clones, roughly 80-97%, had no naive or memory assignment. Contribution to the alloresponse seemed major for naive T cells, which also seemed more diverse than memory cells.

This clone came up a few times. Its antigen remains unknown. The identical CDR3 is also encoded by other nucleotide sequences in the sample. For every sample, about 10^5 TCR templates were assayed. Measured with immunoSEQ multiplex PCR; TCRdb has only the in-frame clones, and not every one. This table has 70,000 to 90,000 clones, more than 80% appearing once. V dropped 4 bases and J dropped 0 bases, with 6 bases sitting between them. The CDR3 runs 14 residues. The germline V gene encodes CDR1 MGHRA and CDR2 YSYEKL. This TCR was recovered from a human donor in good health. V is TRBV4-1 and J is TRBJ1-4; D is ambiguous. Sequenced input: CD4+ T cells sorted from blood. CDR3 in amino acids: CASSLTSTNEKLFF. The CDR3 nucleotides read TGCGCCAGCAGCCTGACTTCAACTAATGAAAAACTGTTTTTT.